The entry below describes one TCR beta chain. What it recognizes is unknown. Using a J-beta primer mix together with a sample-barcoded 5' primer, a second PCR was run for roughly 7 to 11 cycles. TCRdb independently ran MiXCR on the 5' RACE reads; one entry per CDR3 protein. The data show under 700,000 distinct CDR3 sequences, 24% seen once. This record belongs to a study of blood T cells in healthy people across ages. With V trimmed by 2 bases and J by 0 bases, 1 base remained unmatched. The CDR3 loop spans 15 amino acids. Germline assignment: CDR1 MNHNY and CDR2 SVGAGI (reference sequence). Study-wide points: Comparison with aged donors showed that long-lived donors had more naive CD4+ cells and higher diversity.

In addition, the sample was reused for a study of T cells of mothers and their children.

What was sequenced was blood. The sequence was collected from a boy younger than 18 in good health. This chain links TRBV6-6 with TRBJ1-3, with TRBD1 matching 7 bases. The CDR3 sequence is CASSYEGASGNTIYF. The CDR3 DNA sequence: TGTGCCAGCAGTTACGAGGGGGCCTCTGGAAACACCATATATTTT.